The clone carrying this TCR beta chain was seen more than once but under ten times. This specimen belongs to a study of blood T cells in healthy people across ages. The CDR3 is 15 amino acids. The V end was cut by 3 bases, the J end by 3 bases, with 17 bases between. Germline CDR1 reads SQVTM; CDR2 reads ANQGSEA. Using a J-beta primer mix together with a sample-barcoded 5' primer, a second PCR was run for about 7 to 12 cycles. TCRdb called the 5' RACE reads again in MiXCR, with one record for every CDR3 protein. The table includes 700,000 to 900,000 distinct CDR3 sequences, about 53% detected once. The chain links TRBV29-1 to TRBJ2-5; TRBD2 is a possible D gene (6 bases). This receptor was identified in an elderly man in good health. Source material: blood. The CDR3 DNA reads as TGCAGCGTTGATCTTCTAGCGTGGAGAAAAGAGACCCAGTACTTC. It translates to CSVDLLAWRKETQYF. The full variable domain, in which reference TRBV29-1 and TRBJ2-5 provide the parts outside the CDR3, is SAVISQKPSRDICQRGTSLTIQCQVDSQVTMMFWYRQQPGQSLTLIATANQGSEATYESGFVIDKFPISRPNLTFSTLTVSNMSPEDSSIYLCSVDLLAWRKETQYFGPGTRLLVL.